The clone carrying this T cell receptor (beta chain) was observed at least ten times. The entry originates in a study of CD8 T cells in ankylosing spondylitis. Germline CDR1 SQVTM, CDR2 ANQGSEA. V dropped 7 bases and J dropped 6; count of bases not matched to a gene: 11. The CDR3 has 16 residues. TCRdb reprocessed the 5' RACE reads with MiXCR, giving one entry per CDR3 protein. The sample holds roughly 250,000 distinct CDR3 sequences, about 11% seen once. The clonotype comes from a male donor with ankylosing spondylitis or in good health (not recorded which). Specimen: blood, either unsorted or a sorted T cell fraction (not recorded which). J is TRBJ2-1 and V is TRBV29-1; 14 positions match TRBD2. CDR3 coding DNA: TGCAGCGCGTACTCGGGACTAGCGGGAGCGGGCAATGAGCAGTTCTTC. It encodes CSAYSGLAGAGNEQFF.